The source of this T cell receptor beta chain is a study of blood T cell repertoires in COVID-19. Study-wide context: Samples came from the United States, Italy and Spain, spanning acute and convalescent COVID-19.

CDR1 is SGHVS and CDR2 is FNYEAQ in the germline V gene. This CDR3 spans 17 amino acids. V was shortened by 5 bases and J by 6 bases, with 25 bases between the two germline ends. Data came from immunoSEQ multiplex PCR; TCRdb stores just in-frame clones and leaves some out. The sample consists of about 150,000 clones, about 88% of them appearing once. The origin of this receptor is a human donor with COVID-19, enrolled during active disease. The donor label of this sample is uncertain. J is TRBJ1-1 and V is TRBV7-6; D remains ambiguous. The sample taken for sequencing was peripheral blood. CDR3 loop: CASSPGEASGLWSEAFF. The CDR3 nucleotides are TGTGCCAGCAGCCCTGGGGAGGCATCGGGATTGTGGTCTGAAGCTTTCTTT.